This TCR beta chain was observed in a study of OX40 agonist ivuxolimab in advanced cancers. With regard to this clone: Its specificity is unknown.

V shed 5 bases and J 5 bases; nucleotides not matched to a gene: 4. The CDR3 covers 14 residues. Germline values: CDR1 ENHRY, CDR2 SYGVKD. The repertoire was sequenced with immunoSEQ multiplex PCR; TCRdb's copy has only in-frame clones and lacks some. This table has 70,000 to 95,000 clones, 92% appearing once. Whole-study results and caveats: Average numbers of expanded clones were greater in CD8+ T cells than in CD4+.

V usage is TRBV10-3 and J usage is TRBJ2-3; 10 positions match TRBD1. The sequenced sample was CD4+ or CD8+ T cells sorted from blood, obtained in a trial of the OX40 agonist ivuxolimab. The TCR comes from an adult with an advanced solid tumor such as melanoma, head and neck, liver or kidney cancer. For the CDR3, the DNA is TGTGCCATCAGTCCGGGACAGGGGAGAGATACGCAGTATTTT. Protein sequence: CAISPGQGRDTQYF.